This T cell receptor beta chain was found in a study of T-cell memory formation after mild COVID-19 (dated by TCRdb to about 2021). In the study overall: Most TCR sequence clusters were specific to one of the two donors. The cohort was made up of two young adult volunteers, one female and one male, who were previously healthy. T-cell clones expanding and contracting after mild COVID-19 in two donors were tracked by longitudinal TCRalpha and TCRbeta repertoire sequencing. Paper-wide results and their limitations: Clones contracting from day 15 to 85 had balanced CD4/CD8 phenotypes, while a second wave expanding from day 15 to 37 was biased towards CD4+. Only a couple of mild cases were covered by the study, and larger cohorts that include severe cases with pre-infection samples were considered necessary. SARS-CoV-2 specificity was not confirmed for the second-wave clones peaking on day 37. Some responding clones were found in pre-infection memory, which suggests that pre-existing cross-reactive memory T cells took part in the SARS-CoV-2 response. Contracting CD4+ clones were found mainly in CM and EM memory subsets, while CD8+ clones were enriched in EMRA.

TCRdb records Illumina NovaSeq 6000 as the sequencer. Using 5'RACE with constant-segment primers, TCRalpha and TCRbeta cDNA libraries were constructed, with sample barcodes and unique molecular identifiers added in the process. Trizol reagent was used to extract RNA from every sample. Amplification of the libraries took two PCR steps, and the second step added a second sample barcode plus Illumina TruSeq adapters. Sequencing of libraries was performed on an Illumina NovaSeq with 2 x 150 bp paired-end reads. In the paper's pipeline: Reads were demultiplexed and collapsed into UMI-guided consensus sequences with migec v1.2.7. Using mixcr v2.1.11, UMI consensuses were aligned to TRA and TRB V and J templates and then assembled into clonotypes. A clonotype was counted as expanded or contracted only when both edgeR and NoisET called the clonotype significant, with the noise models trained on biological replicates. For edgeR calls, the cutoffs were a false discovery rate-adjusted p below 0.01 and a log2 fold-change threshold of 1. As an exploratory analysis of dynamics, max-normalized trajectories of the 1000 most abundant clonotypes were examined with PCA combined with hierarchical clustering. The CD4 or CD8 phenotype of responding clones was assigned using the separately sequenced CD4+ and CD8+ repertoires. TCRdb handled the public reads itself, with Q25 trimming in fastp and clone calling in MiXCR, and kept productive beta chains. Each CDR3 protein appears once, grouped with its most common genes and DNA. TCRdb's processing, not the authors' own work, is the source of the V and J calls. Present in this sample are around 300,000 distinct CDR3 sequences, about 20% of which were seen just once. The ten biggest clones cover more than 20% of the sample.

From the cysteine through the valine, the CDR3 covers 12 amino acids. CDR3 DNA only is kept here, 36 bases in frame from base 1. Ficoll-Paque density gradient centrifugation was used to isolate PBMCs. Turning to this clonotype: There is no known antigen for this receptor. No base-level quality is on record; no much larger clone is a single base apart.

The source of this sequence is a man aged 18-30 years who had mild COVID-19 (a few samples of this study predate the infection). The sample titles of this study are shuffled in the database, so cell type and time point are left out; the donor was told from shared clones. The sample comprised PBMCs or a T cell subset sorted from them (not recorded which). The rearranged chain carries TRBV1 and TRBJ2-7; TRBD2 is the table's D call and was not checked against the DNA. TRBV1 is marked as a pseudogene. For the CDR3, the sequence is CTSSQLVVEQYV. The DNA sequence is as follows: TGCACCAGCAGCCAACTAGTAGTCGAGCAGTACGTC.